This T cell receptor beta chain was captured by sequencing in a study of T-cell memory formation after mild COVID-19. The overall study: TCR clustering was largely donor specific. Study-level results: Researchers could not confirm that second-wave clones peaking on day 37 targeted SARS-CoV-2. Certain responding clones were present in pre-infection memory, suggesting participation of cross-reactive memory.

Trimming took off 0 bases at V and 4 bases at J, with 15 bases between the two ends. CDR3 length: 15 amino acids. CDR1 and CDR2 from the germline V gene are DFQATT and SNEGSKA (reference sequence). 5'RACE with constant-segment primers yielded barcoded, UMI-tagged TCR alpha and TCR beta cDNA libraries. MiXCR was run by TCRdb on the 5' RACE reads, yielding one entry per CDR3 protein. The sample shows approximately 170,000 distinct CDR3 sequences, 10% to 15% of them seen only once. This clonotype was seen repeatedly, ten times or more. Its antigen is as yet unknown. The chain carries TRBV20-1 and TRBJ2-5, with D unresolved. The sample consisted of PBMCs or a T cell subset sorted from them (not recorded which). This clonotype was obtained from a man younger than 35 who had mild COVID-19 (a few samples of this study predate the infection). Cell type and time point are not known. CDR3: CSARDGRDWRETQYF. In DNA, the CDR3 is TGCAGTGCTAGAGATGGAAGGGATTGGCGAGAGACCCAGTACTTC.